This TCR beta chain was found in a study of blood T cells in healthy people across ages. Germline V lookup: CDR1 SGHTA, CDR2 FQGNSA. The CDR3 contains 14 residues. Trimming shortened V by 4 bases and J by 3 bases, and 11 bases separated the two germline ends. This clonotype was detected a few times. Then a second PCR, running about 6 to 11 cycles, was carried out with a sample-barcoded 5' primer and a J-beta primer mix. TCRdb called the 5' RACE reads again in MiXCR, with one record for every CDR3 protein. The sample carries about 970,000 distinct CDR3 sequences, roughly 51% recorded once. Donors were systemically healthy Caucasian individuals from Russia aged roughly 6 to 95 years.

The chain has TRBV7-2 and TRBJ2-3; D remains ambiguous. Specimen: blood. The receptor was derived from a woman aged 60-75 years in good health. CDR3 coding DNA: TGTGCCAGCAGCTCTTACATGGCAACAGATACGCAGTATTTT. It translates to CASSSYMATDTQYF.